One T cell receptor beta chain is described in this entry. These data come from a study of blood T cell repertoires in COVID-19. For the study at large: Acute and convalescent COVID-19 specimens originated in the United States, Italy and Spain.

V dropped 2 bases and J dropped 4 bases, with 21 bases sitting between them. The CDR3 has 17 residues. Germline-derived CDR1 and CDR2 are SGHKS and YYEKEE (reference sequence). As processed by the authors: The assay estimated nucleated cells by amplifying reference gene primers. Sequenced by immunoSEQ multiplex PCR; TCRdb stores in-frame clones only, minus some. V, J and clone size are taken as reported in that table, and D and trimming were inferred from the DNA itself. The sample lists 270,000 or so clones, about 81% occurring once. The Seattle patients, enrolled during active infection, were followed longitudinally.

The source of this sequence is a human donor with COVID-19, enrolled during active disease. The donor label of this sample is uncertain. The chain couples TRBV5-5 to TRBJ2-5; weak D call: TRBD2 (6 bases). Sequenced sample: peripheral blood. CDR3 DNA: TGTGCCAGCAGCTTACCTAGCGCATCGACAGCAGGAGAGACCCAGTACTTC. Translating gives CASSLPSASTAGETQYF.